The 24 T cell receptor beta chains listed next were all sequenced from one sample in a study of cytomegalovirus exposure and HLA in healthy donors. The PCR made use of 60 Vbeta and 13 Jbeta primers. Clones were sequenced by immunoSEQ multiplex PCR, and TCRdb holds only the in-frame ones, with some missing. The sample lists about 180,000 clones, roughly 79% occurring once. Sequenced sample: PBMCs. The source of these receptors is a male donor in good health and CMV-seronegative.

This rearrangement joins TRBV7-2 to TRBJ2-3; 9 bases are shared with TRBD2. CDR3 length equals 16 residues. Unmatched junction bases numbered 7, after V lost 5 bases and J lost 1 base. The V gene's germline CDR1 is SGHTA and CDR2 FQGNSA. The CDR3: CASSPRLAERTDTQYF. In nucleotides, the CDR3 is TGTGCCAGCAGCCCACGACTAGCGGAGCGCACAGATACGCAGTATTTT.

This clone is a singleton in its sample. The CDR3 reads CASTKAGEREKLFF. CDR3 bases: TGTGCCAGCACTAAGGCAGGGGAGAGGGAAAAACTGTTTTTT. The V and J genes are TRBV28 and TRBJ1-4; possible D gene TRBD1, 6 bases. V was clipped by 7 bases and J by 8 bases, with 17 bases between them. There are 14 residues in the CDR3. From germline, CDR1 is MDHEN and CDR2 SYDVKM. Using reference TRBV28 and TRBJ1-4 for the parts outside the CDR3, the full variable domain is DVKVTQSSRYLVKRTGEKVFLECVQDMDHENMFWYRQDPGLGLRLIYFSYDVKMKEKGDIPEGYSVSREKKERFSLILESASTNQTSMYLCASTKAGEREKLFFGSGTQLSVL.

The chain couples TRBV10-1 to TRBJ1-6, with D unresolved. The germline gives CDR1 WNHNN, CDR2 SYGVQD (reference sequence). Trimming removed 7 bases from V and 6 bases from J, with 10 bases in between. The CDR3 is 13 amino acids. The CDR3 spells CASKRISNSPLHF. The CDR3 coding sequence is TGCGCCAGCAAGAGGATCTCTAATTCACCCCTCCACTTT.

The chain employs TRBV6-6 and TRBJ1-3; D possibly corresponds to TRBD1 (6 bases). V was clipped by 4 bases and J by 0 bases, with 13 bases between them. Germline V CDR1 and CDR2: MNHNY, SVGAGI (reference sequence). The CDR3 is 16 amino acids. The DNA of the CDR3 is TGTGCCAGCAGTTTGCGGGGGCCCAGCTCTGGAAACACCATATATTTT. Protein sequence: CASSLRGPSSGNTIYF.

CDR3 loop: CASSQGQATYEQYF. CDR3 nucleotide sequence: TGCGCCAGCAGCCAAGGACAGGCTACCTACGAGCAGTACTTC. The chain recombines TRBV4-1 with TRBJ2-5, with D possibly being TRBD1 (6 bases). The J call may be mistaken, given a closer DNA end match to TRBJ2-7. CDR1 and CDR2 (germline): MGHRA, YSYEKL. The CDR3 extends over 14 amino acids.

This clone was observed once. The CDR3 reads CASSPGHNFYNEQFF. The CDR3 nucleotides read TGTGCCAGCAGCCCGGGACACAACTTCTACAATGAGCAGTTCTTC. V usage is TRBV28 and J usage is TRBJ2-1; maybe TRBD1 (6 bases). V lost 6 bases, J lost 3 bases, and 15 bases lay in between. Germline CDR1 reads MDHEN; CDR2 reads SYDVKM. CDR3 length equals 15 residues.

The rearrangement joins TRBV4-1 to TRBJ1-5; tentative D call: TRBD1 (6 bases). The germline CDR1 and CDR2 sequences are MGHRA and YSYEKL. The CDR3 is 19 residues long. Between the trimmed V and J ends, which lost 1 base and 0 bases, there was a span of 19 bases. Written as DNA, the CDR3 is TGCGCCAGCAGCCAAGGGTTGTCAGGGGCGATATATAGCAATCAGCCCCAGCATTTT. Protein product: CASSQGLSGAIYSNQPQHF.

V and J are TRBV4-1 and TRBJ1-3; 9 nucleotides match TRBD1. The germline CDR1 and CDR2 sequences are MGHRA and YSYEKL. This CDR3 region has 16 residues. Trimming cost V 0 bases and J 5 bases; bases outside gene matches: 5. This CDR3 is CASSQDLGQGRNTIYF. CDR3 nucleotides: TGCGCCAGCAGCCAAGATCTCGGACAGGGGCGAAACACCATATATTTT.

This chain joins TRBV10-3 and TRBJ2-3; D perhaps matches TRBD2 (7 bases). The germline V gene encodes CDR1 ENHRY and CDR2 SYGVKD. The CDR3 spans 17 residues. Trimming pared 4 bases from V and 2 bases from J, leaving 19 bases between. The CDR3, as DNA: TGTGCCATCAGTGCTGGAGGGGGGGGCCTGTACACAGATACGCAGTATTTT. It codes for CAISAGGGGLYTDTQYF.

This chain uses TRBV30 with TRBJ2-6; D gene ambiguous. The germline V gene encodes CDR1 GTSNPN and CDR2 SVGIG (reference sequence). Trimming pared 0 bases from V and 4 bases from J, leaving 10 bases between. The CDR3 is made up of 15 amino acids. The CDR3 DNA is TGTGCCTGGAGTGTACCCCCGCGGGGGGCCAACGTCCTGACTTTC. Amino acid sequence: CAWSVPPRGANVLTF.

The V gene is TRBV19, the J gene TRBJ2-1; no definite D call. This CDR3 spans 14 amino acids. CDR1 and CDR2 (germline): LNHDA, SQIVND (reference sequence). V lost 3 bases, J lost 6 bases, and 12 bases lay in between. CDR3 bases: TGTGCCAGTAGTATCGTCCTCTACGGCAATGAGCAGTTCTTC. Translation: CASSIVLYGNEQFF.

The chain links TRBV5-1 to TRBJ2-5; the match to TRBD2 covers 7 bases. CDR1 is SGHRS, CDR2 YFSETQ, per germline. The CDR3 loop spans 14 amino acids. After removal of 4 bases from V and 3 bases from J, the junction contained 6 bases not matched to a gene. CDR3: CASSLQSGKETQYF. CDR3 bases: TGCGCCAGCAGCCTCCAAAGCGGGAAAGAGACCCAGTACTTC. Drawing the rest from reference TRBV5-1 and TRBJ2-5, the complete variable domain is KAGVTQTPRYLIKTRGQQVTLSCSPISGHRSVSWYQQTPGQGLQFLFEYFSETQRNKGNFPGRFSGRQFSNSRSEMNVSTLELGDSALYLCASSLQSGKETQYFGPGTRLLVL.

The chain links TRBV28 to TRBJ2-7; TRBD2 agrees at 8 bases. The CDR3 has 14 residues. V shed 2 bases, J shed 6 bases, and the junction held 6 bases outside the gene matches. The germline V gene encodes CDR1 MDHEN and CDR2 SYDVKM. The CDR3 DNA sequence: TGTGCCAGCAGTTTAAGGGCGGGAGGACGCGAGCAGTACTTC. Its protein product is CASSLRAGGREQYF. The full variable domain, its missing parts supplied by reference TRBV28 and TRBJ2-7, is DVKVTQSSRYLVKRTGEKVFLECVQDMDHENMFWYRQDPGLGLRLIYFSYDVKMKEKGDIPEGYSVSREKKERFSLILESASTNQTSMYLCASSLRAGGREQYFGPGTRLTVT.

J is TRBJ2-7 and V is TRBV7-9, with 10 nucleotides matching TRBD1. This CDR3 spans 16 amino acids. Unmatched junction bases numbered 13, after V lost 5 bases and J lost 6 bases. Germline CDR1 SEHNR, CDR2 FQNEAQ (reference sequence). The CDR3 loop is CASSHAGTGAGVEQYF. The CDR3 DNA is TGTGCCAGCAGCCACGCAGGGACAGGGGCTGGGGTCGAGCAGTACTTC.

A few counts support this clone. V and J are TRBV30 and TRBJ1-3, with 7 bases aligning to TRBD1. The CDR3 loop spans 14 amino acids. The J segment lost 3 bases and the V segment lost 5 bases, leaving 7 bases of the junction unmatched. Germline V CDR1 and CDR2: GTSNPN, SVGIG (reference sequence). The CDR3 is CAWAGGTFGNTIYF. In DNA form, the CDR3 reads TGTGCCTGGGCAGGGGGAACTTTTGGAAACACCATATATTTT.

The chain is built from TRBV2 and TRBJ1-4, with D possibly TRBD1 on 5 matching bases. This CDR3 contains 16 residues. Germline V CDR1 and CDR2: SNHLY, FYNNEI. The germline V and J ends were trimmed by 6 bases and 6 bases, with 20 bases remaining between them. This CDR3 reads CASRGGRGARHEKLFF. The DNA of the CDR3 is TGTGCCAGCAGAGGAGGGAGGGGAGCCCGTCATGAAAAACTGTTTTTT.

V usage is TRBV29-1 and J usage is TRBJ1-3, with unresolved D. Trimming removed 3 bases from V and 7 bases from J, with 7 bases in between. The germline V gene encodes CDR1 SQVTM and CDR2 ANQGSEA. CDR3 size: 11 residues. The CDR3, as DNA: TGCAGCGTTGACGGCGGGAACACCATATATTTT. Protein product: CSVDGGNTIYF.

The chain uses TRBV19 and TRBJ2-7; weak D call: TRBD1 (5 bases). This CDR3 comprises 15 residues. The V gene's germline CDR1 is LNHDA and CDR2 SQIVND (reference sequence). V gave up 2 bases and J gave up 3 bases, with 14 bases separating them. The CDR3 region is CASSIYFGQGYEQYF. CDR3 sequence (DNA): TGTGCCAGTAGTATATATTTCGGGCAGGGCTACGAGCAGTACTTC.

The CDR3 DNA is TGTGCCAGCAGTTTAGAACAGGGCGGCTCCTACAATGAGCAGTTCTTC. Protein product: CASSLEQGGSYNEQFF. This chain connects TRBV27 to TRBJ2-1; perhaps TRBD1 as D (6 bases). The germline gives CDR1 MNHEY, CDR2 SMNVEV (reference sequence). The germline V and J ends were trimmed by 2 bases and 0 bases, with 11 bases remaining between them. The CDR3 is 16 amino acids.

The chain uses TRBV28 and TRBJ2-7; D is possibly TRBD2 (5 bases). The V end was cut by 6 bases, the J end by 1 base, with 13 bases between. CDR3 size: 14 residues. From germline, CDR1 is MDHEN and CDR2 SYDVKM. CDR3 amino acids: CASRGSAESYEQYF. DNA for the CDR3: TGTGCCAGCAGGGGGTCAGCGGAATCCTACGAGCAGTACTTC.

The chain carries TRBV11-3 and TRBJ1-1; perhaps TRBD1 as D (5 bases). Germline CDR1 is SGHNT and CDR2 is YENEEA. The CDR3 is 14 residues long. V was trimmed by 2 bases and J by 1 base, leaving 8 bases between them. CDR3 DNA sequence: TGTGCCAGCAGCTTAAATCAGGGGAACACTGAAGCTTTCTTT. Translation: CASSLNQGNTEAFF.

This CDR3 is CASSLTSGTSYEQYF. The CDR3 bases are TGTGCCAGCAGTCTAACTAGCGGAACCTCCTACGAGCAGTACTTC. V gene TRBV27 combines with J gene TRBJ2-5; 8 bases fit TRBD2. The J call is doubtful: the DNA matches TRBJ2-7 better. Germline loops: CDR1 MNHEY, CDR2 SMNVEV (reference sequence). This CDR3 comprises 15 residues.

J is TRBJ1-2 and V is TRBV30, with D unresolved. Trimming took 2 bases from V and 1 from J, leaving 11 bases between them. The germline CDR1 and CDR2 sequences are GTSNPN and SVGIG (reference sequence). There are 14 residues in the CDR3. The CDR3 DNA sequence: TGTGCCTGGAGTATTCGTATCAGTAACTATGGCTACACCTTC. This encodes CAWSIRISNYGYTF.

The chain is built from TRBV30 and TRBJ2-7; 9 positions agree with TRBD1. The trim removed 0 bases at V and 3 bases at J, leaving 3 bases unmatched. Germline lookup yields CDR1 GTSNPN and CDR2 SVGIG (reference sequence). This CDR3 spans 14 amino acids. Written as DNA, the CDR3 is TGTGCCTGGAGTGTGGGGACAGGGAACTACGAGCAGTACTTC. Translation: CAWSVGTGNYEQYF.